The 24 T cell receptor beta chains in this list originate from one sample, sequenced in a study of blood T cell repertoires in COVID-19. Data came from immunoSEQ multiplex PCR; TCRdb stores just in-frame clones and leaves some out. The sample lists 150,000 to 200,000 clones, about 86% occurring once. Sequencing was carried out using peripheral blood. The receptors come from a woman aged 18-29 years who had recovered from COVID-19.

This chain links TRBV20-1 with TRBJ1-1; D unclear. The CDR3 runs to 11 residues. V lost 5 bases and J 8 bases, leaving 12 bases between the germline ends. Looked up from germline, CDR1 is DFQATT and CDR2 is SNEGSKA (reference sequence). The CDR3 nucleotides read TGCAGTGCTGCCGGTCGGTTCGAAGCTTTCTTT. Its translation: CSAAGRFEAFF.

This clone occurred a few times. V and J are TRBV5-1 and TRBJ1-1, with D maybe TRBD1 (6 bases). CDR1 and CDR2 (germline): SGHRS, YFSETQ. There are 16 residues in the CDR3. V lost 1 base, J lost 0 bases, and 13 bases lay in between. CDR3 amino acids: CASSLSQDSMNTEAFF. The CDR3 DNA sequence: TGCGCCAGCAGCTTGTCCCAGGACAGTATGAACACTGAAGCTTTCTTT.

CDR3 residues: CASTLGGGTGELFF. The CDR3 nucleotides are TGTGCCAGCACTTTAGGTGGGGGGACCGGGGAGCTGTTTTTT. This rearrangement joins TRBV7-2 to TRBJ2-2, with D maybe TRBD2 (6 bases). Per the germline V gene, CDR1 is SGHTA and CDR2 is FQGNSA. The CDR3 length is 14 residues. Trimming removed 7 bases from V and 5 bases from J, with 14 bases in between.

This sequence joins TRBV7-2 and TRBJ2-7; TRBD1 matches at 7 bases. Germline V gives CDR1 SGHTA, CDR2 FQGNSA. V lost 7 bases and J lost 2; bases outside the gene matches: 11. The CDR3 is 15 amino acids. CDR3 region: CASNPDGTAPYEQYF. In DNA, the CDR3 is TGTGCCAGCAACCCTGACGGGACAGCCCCCTACGAGCAGTACTTC. Looking up the rest from reference TRBV7-2 and TRBJ2-7 gives the full variable domain: GAGVSQSPSNKVTEKGKDVELRCDPISGHTALYWYRQSLGQGLEFLIYFQGNSAPDKSGLPSDRFSAERTGGSVSTLTIQRTQQEDSAVYLCASNPDGTAPYEQYFGPGTRLTVT.

The rearrangement joins TRBV5-6 to TRBJ2-3, with 10 bases aligning to TRBD2. Losses at the gene ends were 1 base for V and 4 bases for J; bases not matched to a gene: 6. CDR1 is SGHDT, CDR2 YYEEEE, per germline. The CDR3 sequence is 16 residues long. The CDR3 loop reads CASSLRLAGVSDTQYF. Here the CDR3 DNA reads TGTGCCAGCAGCTTGAGGCTAGCGGGGGTTTCAGATACGCAGTATTTT.

The rearrangement links TRBV6-5 to TRBJ2-3; D call uncertain. There are 12 residues in the CDR3. CDR1 is MNHEY and CDR2 is SVGAGI in the germline V gene. Trimming shortened V by 11 bases and J by 2 bases, and 11 bases separated the two germline ends. Written as DNA, the CDR3 is TGTGCCGCGGCTAAGTTCACAGATACGCAGTATTTT. It translates to CAAAKFTDTQYF.

The chain is built from TRBV24-1 and TRBJ1-1; a possible D gene is TRBD1 (6 bases). The CDR3 has 13 amino acids. Germline CDR1 reads KGHDR; CDR2 reads SFDVKD. Trimming removed 7 bases from V and 1 base from J, with 9 bases in between. CDR3 DNA: TGTGCCACCAGCAAAGGGGGGAACACTGAAGCTTTCTTT. Amino acid sequence: CATSKGGNTEAFF.

The chain employs TRBV7-8 and TRBJ1-1, with D maybe TRBD1 (6 bases). The V gene's germline CDR1 is SGHVS and CDR2 FQNEAQ. The V gene lost 7 bases and the J gene lost 1 base, with 16 bases spanning the gap. This CDR3 has 15 residues. The CDR3 reads CASKVHRGWNTEAFF. CDR3 DNA: TGTGCCAGCAAGGTTCATAGGGGGTGGAACACTGAAGCTTTCTTT.

In regard to this clone: Different DNA sequences within this sample yield the same CDR3. This chain joins TRBV2 and TRBJ2-3; 9 bases line up with TRBD1. The CDR3 consists of 13 residues. Germline V gives CDR1 SNHLY, CDR2 FYNNEI. The V and J ends lost 6 bases and 3 bases, in that order; junction bases with no gene match: 1. The CDR3 spells CASSGQGTDTQYF. The CDR3 DNA reads as TGTGCCAGCAGCGGACAGGGGACAGATACGCAGTATTTT.

V gene TRBV19 combines with J gene TRBJ2-3; D is perhaps TRBD1 (5 bases). V shed 7 bases and J shed 3 bases, with 23 bases lying between them. The CDR3 sequence is 17 residues long. CDR1 LNHDA and CDR2 SQIVND come from the germline V gene (reference sequence). CDR3 sequence (DNA): TGTGCCAGTACGGAAGACAGAACAGTCTTGGGTACAGATACGCAGTATTTT. Translated, it gives CASTEDRTVLGTDTQYF.

The CDR3 DNA is TGTGCCAGCAGGGCACGGGACACCCCTTCGGAGCAGTACTTC. Protein: CASRARDTPSEQYF. This sequence joins TRBV7-9 and TRBJ2-7, with a possible D match to TRBD1 (6 bases). V was shortened by 6 bases and J by 7 bases, with 19 bases between the two germline ends. Germline CDR1 is SEHNR and CDR2 is FQNEAQ (reference sequence). The CDR3 covers 14 residues. The complete variable domain, with remaining parts taken from reference TRBV7-9 and TRBJ2-7, reads DTGVSQNPRHKITKRGQNVTFRCDPISEHNRLYWYRQTLGQGPEFLTYFQNEAQLEKSRLLSDRFSAERPKGSFSTLEIQRTEQGDSAMYLCASRARDTPSEQYFGPGTRLTVT.

The gene calls are TRBV5-8 and TRBJ2-7; 9 nucleotides agree with TRBD2. Per the germline V gene, CDR1 is SGHTS and CDR2 is YDEGEE. Trimming removed 6 bases from V and 4 bases from J; junction bases left unmatched: 14. The CDR3 consists of 16 residues. The CDR3 region has the DNA TGTGCCAGCACCCCCCACGAGACTAGCGGACTATACGAGCAGTACGTC. It yields the protein CASTPHETSGLYEQYV.

V usage is TRBV6-1 and J usage is TRBJ2-3, with 10 bases fitting TRBD2. The CDR3 loop spans 17 amino acids. Per the germline V gene, CDR1 is MNHNS and CDR2 is SASEGT. With V trimmed by 2 bases and J by 6 bases, 11 bases remained unmatched. CDR3 protein: CASSERTSGTLLDTQYF. For the CDR3, the DNA is TGTGCCAGCAGTGAACGTACTAGCGGGACCCTCTTGGATACGCAGTATTTT.

This clone was picked up one time. This chain links TRBV5-1 with TRBJ2-1; TRBD1 aligns across 7 bases. Germline V lookup: CDR1 SGHRS, CDR2 YFSETQ. The CDR3 consists of 14 residues. V gave up 4 bases and J gave up 3 bases; unmatched junction bases: 4. The CDR3 nucleotides read TGCGCCAGCAGCGACCGGGACAGCTACAATGAGCAGTTCTTC. This codes for CASSDRDSYNEQFF. The entire variable domain, with the rest obtained from reference TRBV5-1 and TRBJ2-1, is as follows: KAGVTQTPRYLIKTRGQQVTLSCSPISGHRSVSWYQQTPGQGLQFLFEYFSETQRNKGNFPGRFSGRQFSNSRSEMNVSTLELGDSALYLCASSDRDSYNEQFFGPGTRLTVL.

This chain connects TRBV6-5 to TRBJ2-1, with a possible D match to TRBD2 (5 bases). The CDR3 runs to 14 residues. Trimming left V 0 bases short and J 8 bases short, with 11 bases between. Germline V gene sequence: CDR1 MNHEY, CDR2 SVGAGI. The CDR3 bases are TGTGCCAGCAGTTACTCGAATCTCGGGGATGAGCAGTTCTTC. It is translated as CASSYSNLGDEQFF.

The chain joins TRBV7-2 to TRBJ1-2; D is uncertain. CDR1 is SGHTA, CDR2 FQGNSA, per germline. The CDR3 is made up of 14 amino acids. Trimming shortened V by 5 bases and J by 2 bases, and 12 bases separated the two germline ends. The CDR3 spells CASSPVAGNYGYTF. In nucleotides, the CDR3 is TGTGCCAGCAGCCCAGTAGCGGGGAACTATGGCTACACCTTC.

The chain employs TRBV7-9 and TRBJ1-5, with TRBD1 matching over 10 bases. J gave up 9 bases and V 5 bases, and 7 bases lay outside the gene matches. There are 14 residues in the CDR3. Germline assignment: CDR1 SEHNR and CDR2 FQNEAQ (reference sequence). CDR3 bases: TGTGCCAGCAGCGTAGGGACAGGGGAGTCGCCCCAGCATTTT. Translating gives CASSVGTGESPQHF.

This clone was counted only a few times. The chain links TRBV5-1 to TRBJ1-1; 9 bases are shared with TRBD1. The CDR3 runs to 15 residues. V lost 5 bases to trimming and J lost 3 bases; unmatched junction nucleotides: 8. Germline V gene data show CDR1 as SGHRS and CDR2 as YFSETQ. CDR3 DNA sequence: TGCGCCAGCAGACCCCACAGGGGGCAGGACACTGAAGCTTTCTTT. As protein: CASRPHRGQDTEAFF.

CDR3 sequence (DNA): TGTGCCAGTAGTATCCTCCTCCGGGACAGAATGAGGAATGGCTACACCTTC. Amino acids: CASSILLRDRMRNGYTF. The V gene is TRBV19, the J gene TRBJ1-2, with TRBD1 matching 7 bases. The CDR3 is 17 residues long. J lost 6 bases, V lost 3 bases, and 16 bases had no gene match. Germline CDR1 reads LNHDA; CDR2 reads SQIVND (reference sequence).

The CDR3, as DNA: TGTGCCACCAGTGATCCGACCGGGGTCTCCTACAATGAGCAGTTCTTC. Its protein product is CATSDPTGVSYNEQFF. V gene TRBV24-1 combines with J gene TRBJ2-1; D is perhaps TRBD2 (5 bases). This CDR3 spans 16 amino acids. Trimming took off 3 bases at V and 0 bases at J, with 11 bases between the two ends. The V gene's germline CDR1 is KGHDR and CDR2 SFDVKD.

The genes are TRBV5-4 and TRBJ2-7, with TRBD1 as a possible D gene (7 bases). Deletions cut 4 bases from V and 0 bases from J, with 11 bases between. This CDR3 is built from 14 residues. CDR1 is SGHNT and CDR2 is YYREEE in the germline V gene (reference sequence). The CDR3 is CASSPGDSSYEQYF. In DNA, the CDR3 is TGTGCCAGCAGCCCGGGGGACAGCTCCTACGAGCAGTACTTC.

The genes are TRBV19 and TRBJ1-2; D is possibly TRBD1 (5 bases). Germline V lookup: CDR1 LNHDA, CDR2 SQIVND (reference sequence). This CDR3 comprises 14 residues. Trimming removed 2 bases at V and 4 bases at J, with 11 bases between. The CDR3 reads CASSISVDIYGYTF. CDR3 nucleotides: TGTGCCAGTAGTATATCGGTGGACATCTATGGCTACACCTTC. Full variable domain (missing parts from reference TRBV19 and TRBJ1-2): DGGITQSPKYLFRKEGQNVTLSCEQNLNHDAMYWYRQDPGQGLRLIYYSQIVNDFQKGDIAEGYSVSREKKESFPLTVTSAQKNPTAFYLCASSISVDIYGYTFGSGTRLTVV.

For the CDR3, the DNA is TGCGCCAGCAGCCAAGAGGGCGGGAGCTCCTACAATGAGCAGTTCTTC. Translated: CASSQEGGSSYNEQFF. The chain links TRBV4-1 to TRBJ2-1; 7 nucleotides line up with TRBD2. The V and J ends lost 0 bases and 0 bases, in that order; junction bases with no gene match: 2. The CDR3 runs to 16 residues. Germline CDR1 reads MGHRA; CDR2 reads YSYEKL.

This chain uses TRBV6-2 or TRBV6-3 with TRBJ2-5, with 13 bases identical to TRBD2. Germline V gene lookup returns CDR1 MNHEY and CDR2 SVGEGT. V lost 4 bases and J lost 2; bases outside the gene matches: 4. The CDR3 has 16 residues. The CDR3 sequence is CASSFGTSGAQETQYF. The CDR3 DNA reads as TGTGCCAGCAGTTTCGGGACTAGCGGGGCTCAAGAGACCCAGTACTTC.